This T cell receptor (beta chain) was found in a study of T cell repertoires in aging, cancer and after chemotherapy. Study context: Glioblastoma patients receiving temozolomide-based therapy gave paired samples before and after chemotherapy.

The template was genomic DNA from peripheral blood, not RNA. Findings and caveats of the study: The repertoire data cannot show anything about immunological memory following chemotherapy. In cancer patients, declining TCR diversity with age involved lost richness and lost evenness.

This clonotype has only a few counts. The antigen is undetermined. Rearranged V-D-J TRB sequences were amplified with a mixed TRB-A/B primer pool. One entry per CDR3 protein, called by TCRdb with MiXCR from the multiplex PCR reads. The sample consists of some 7,700 distinct CDR3 sequences, around 59% of them appearing once. Germline loops: CDR1 MNHEY, CDR2 SMNVEV (reference sequence). The CDR3 is 19 residues long. V was clipped by 5 bases and J by 0 bases, with 20 bases between them. V is TRBV27 and J is TRBJ2-6; a weak D match, TRBD1 (6 bases). The clonotype originates from a human donor with a solid tumor. The specimen sequenced was blood. The CDR3: CASSLQSLGQRSGANVLTF. Written as DNA, the CDR3 is TGTGCCAGCAGTCTCCAGAGCCTGGGACAACGCTCTGGGGCCAACGTCCTGACTTTC.